This T cell receptor beta chain derives from a study of blood T cell repertoires in COVID-19. Overall study: From the United States, Italy and Spain came samples of acute and convalescent COVID-19. From T cells, B-cell-depleted T cells, or PBMCs came the material, which was cDNA or gDNA.

Trimming removed 8 bases from V and 1 base from J; junction bases left unmatched: 3. The CDR3 is made up of 14 amino acids. Germline V gene sequence: CDR1 LNHDA, CDR2 SQIVND (reference sequence). In the source study's methods: Amplification with reference gene primers provided the estimates of nucleated cell counts. The repertoire was sequenced with immunoSEQ multiplex PCR; TCRdb's copy has only in-frame clones and lacks some. Clone size and V and J calls were adopted from that table, with D and trimming inferred from the DNA. Of more than 95,000 clones listed, around 80% were seen once; the top ten hold under 3%.

The sequencing input was peripheral blood. The sequence derives from a man aged 50 to 59 with acute or convalescent COVID-19. The J gene is TRBJ1-5, the V gene TRBV19; 9 positions agree with TRBD1. The CDR3 DNA is TGTGCCAGTGCCGGGACAGGGAGCAATCAGCCCCAGCATTTT. Protein sequence: CASAGTGSNQPQHF.